This entry features one T cell receptor beta chain sequence. Only in-frame clones appear in the TCRdb table, and some are missing; sequencing was by immunoSEQ multiplex PCR. Of approximately 710,000 clones listed, about 90% are singletons. Trimming stripped 4 bases from V and 1 base from J, with 8 bases between. CDR3 length: 13 amino acids. The V gene's germline CDR1 is SGHDT and CDR2 YYEEEE. The sample originates from a study of shared clonotypes between healthy human individuals. This TCR derives from a man aged 18 to 29 in good health. Some clones in this sample may be carry-over from other donors' samples. Sequenced: memory CD8+ T cells from PBMCs. As to subset: CD45RO+ cells pooled with CCR7-negative TemRA cells. This chain connects TRBV5-6 to TRBJ1-1; tentatively, D is TRBD1 (5 bases). The CDR3 is CASSMGPNTEAFF. The CDR3 bases are TGTGCCAGCAGCATGGGACCGAACACTGAAGCTTTCTTT.